What follows are 12 T cell receptor beta chains derived from one specimen sequenced in a study of blood T cell repertoires in COVID-19. Here immunoSEQ multiplex PCR was the method, and the copy in TCRdb shows in-frame clones only, minus some. Seen here are around 200,000 clones, 84% observed once, and the top ten hold roughly 2.6%. Sequencing was performed on peripheral blood. These receptors were collected from a human donor with acute or convalescent COVID-19. The donor label of this sample is uncertain.

The chain uses TRBV12-3 or TRBV12-4 and TRBJ1-5; no definite D call. The CDR3 runs 13 residues. Trimming pared 2 bases from V and 5 bases from J, leaving 7 bases between. The CDR3 DNA sequence: TGTGCCAGCAGTTTAAAGGGAGATCAGCCCCAGCATTTT. Amino acids: CASSLKGDQPQHF.

This chain uses TRBV5-4 with TRBJ2-1, with TRBD2 identical over 15 bases. Germline V lookup: CDR1 SGHNT, CDR2 YYREEE (reference sequence). The J segment lost 4 bases and the V segment lost 10 bases, leaving 9 bases of the junction unmatched. The CDR3 runs to 16 residues. The DNA for the CDR3 is TGTGCCGGATCTACGGGACTAGCGGGGGGATACAATGAGCAGTTCTTC. As protein: CAGSTGLAGGYNEQFF. Full variable domain (rest looked up from reference TRBV5-4 and TRBJ2-1): ETGVTQSPTHLIKTRGQQVTLRCSSQSGHNTVSWYQQALGQGPQFIFQYYREEENGRGNFPPRFSGLQFPNYSSELNVNALELDDSALYLCAGSTGLAGGYNEQFFGPGTRLTVL.

This clone was picked up one time. The chain recombines TRBV5-1 with TRBJ1-6; D is uncertain. CDR3 length equals 15 residues. Germline lookup yields CDR1 SGHRS and CDR2 YFSETQ. Trimming took 5 bases from V and 0 from J, leaving 9 bases between them. The CDR3 sequence is CASSVGSSYNSPLHF. The DNA for the CDR3 is TGCGCCAGCAGTGTTGGGAGCTCCTATAATTCACCCCTCCACTTT.

The genes are TRBV7-2 and TRBJ2-2; 7 bases are shared with TRBD1. The germline CDR1 and CDR2 sequences are SGHTA and FQGNSA. The CDR3 loop spans 17 amino acids. Germline trimming cut 1 base from V and 0 bases from J; bases unmatched to any gene: 5. The CDR3 sequence is CASSLEGAAANTGELFF. The CDR3 DNA reads TGTGCCAGCAGCTTAGAGGGGGCAGCGGCGAACACCGGGGAGCTGTTTTTT.

The chain employs TRBV5-6 and TRBJ2-2; 8 nucleotides match TRBD1. Germline V gene lookup returns CDR1 SGHDT and CDR2 YYEEEE. The ends lost 2 bases at V and 1 base at J; junction bases unmatched: 4. There are 16 residues in the CDR3. CDR3 sequence: CASSLGQGWNTGELFF. CDR3 in DNA: TGTGCCAGCAGCTTAGGACAGGGATGGAACACCGGGGAGCTGTTTTTT.

The rearrangement joins TRBV20-1 to TRBJ1-5; TRBD1 agrees at 8 bases. V trimming: 3 bases; J trimming: 3 bases; junction bases outside the gene matches: 7. Germline values: CDR1 DFQATT, CDR2 SNEGSKA (reference sequence). The CDR3 is 15 amino acids. The chain's CDR3 is CSASSGTGFNQPQHF. The CDR3 DNA follows: TGCAGTGCTAGTTCCGGGACAGGCTTCAATCAGCCCCAGCATTTT.

V and J are TRBV2 and TRBJ2-5; 9 bases are shared with TRBD1. CDR1 and CDR2 from the germline V gene are SNHLY and FYNNEI. The CDR3 sequence is 15 residues long. V lost 5 bases, J lost 2 bases, and 6 bases stayed unmatched. The CDR3 region has the DNA TGTGCCAGCAGTCTAGACAGGGGGGAACAAGAGACCCAGTACTTC. Translated: CASSLDRGEQETQYF.

The genes are TRBV10-1 and TRBJ2-7; D may be TRBD1 (6 bases). The CDR3 length is 14 residues. The germline CDR1 and CDR2 sequences are WNHNN and SYGVQD (reference sequence). The V end lost 1 base, the J end lost 0 bases, and 7 bases lay between the germline ends. The CDR3 spells CASSEYRDSYEQYF. Written as DNA, the CDR3 is TGCGCCAGCAGTGAGTACAGGGACTCCTACGAGCAGTACTTC.

The J gene is TRBJ2-2, the V gene TRBV5-6; D is unresolved. The CDR3 length is 14 residues. CDR1 SGHDT and CDR2 YYEEEE come from the germline V gene. The V end lost 4 bases, the J end lost 6 bases, and 13 bases lay between the germline ends. Here the CDR3 DNA reads TGTGCCAGCAGCCCAAAAAAACGGGCCGGGGAGCTGTTTTTT. Protein product: CASSPKKRAGELFF.

The chain couples TRBV5-4 to TRBJ1-2; no firm D call. Germline loops: CDR1 SGHNT, CDR2 YYREEE (reference sequence). This CDR3 spans 12 amino acids. The germline V and J ends were trimmed by 0 bases and 5 bases, with 5 bases remaining between them. Written as DNA, the CDR3 is TGTGCCAGCAGCTTGGCGGGGTATGGCTACACCTTC. It specifies CASSLAGYGYTF.

This rearrangement joins TRBV11-1 to TRBJ2-7; D remains unclear. CDR1 is SGHAT and CDR2 is FQDESV in the germline V gene (reference sequence). This CDR3 comprises 13 residues. The V gene lost 5 bases and the J gene lost 5 bases, with 13 bases spanning the gap. The CDR3 bases are TGTGCCAGCAGCCCAACTCGGTCCCACGAGCAGTACTTC. The encoded protein is CASSPTRSHEQYF.

The chain combines TRBV6-5 with TRBJ1-2, with 9 positions matching TRBD1. Germline values: CDR1 MNHEY, CDR2 SVGAGI. This CDR3 comprises 15 residues. With 4 bases clipped from V and 6 bases from J, the junction kept 9 bases outside the gene matches. CDR3 coding DNA: TGTGCCAGCAGTTTTAGATCGGGGACAGGGAATGGCTACACCTTC. It specifies CASSFRSGTGNGYTF.